These 8 T cell receptor beta chains originate from one sample sequenced in a study of blood T cell repertoires in COVID-19. The method was immunoSEQ multiplex PCR; TCRdb's version includes in-frame clones alone and lacks a portion of them. The table shows over 30,000 clones, with around nine tenths occurring only once. The sample taken for sequencing was peripheral blood. The source of these receptors is a man in his sixties or seventies with acute or convalescent COVID-19.

This clone was detected once. V and J are TRBV7-8 and TRBJ2-7; D unresolved. The CDR3 has 12 residues. The V gene lost 5 bases and the J gene lost 0 bases, with 5 bases spanning the gap. The germline CDR1 and CDR2 sequences are SGHVS and FQNEAQ. The CDR3 loop is CASSPNSYEQYF. The DNA of the CDR3 is TGTGCCAGCAGCCCCAACTCCTACGAGCAGTACTTC.

The gene calls are TRBV5-1 and TRBJ1-4; 9 bases agree with TRBD1. This CDR3 contains 15 residues. The trim removed 5 bases at V and 5 bases at J, leaving 7 bases unmatched. Germline V gene lookup returns CDR1 SGHRS and CDR2 YFSETQ. This chain's CDR3 is CASSRDRGGNEKLFF. The CDR3, as DNA: TGCGCCAGCAGTCGAGACAGGGGGGGAAATGAAAAACTGTTTTTT.

A word on this clone: Other nucleotide sequences in the sample specify the same CDR3. This chain uses TRBV9 with TRBJ2-2; 8 positions agree with TRBD1. Germline V gene data show CDR1 as SGDLS and CDR2 as YYNGEE. J gave up 1 base and V 0 bases, and 2 bases lay outside the gene matches. CDR3 length: 16 amino acids. This CDR3 reads CASSVEGQGNTGELFF. The CDR3 DNA sequence: TGTGCCAGCAGCGTAGAAGGACAGGGGAACACCGGGGAGCTGTTTTTT.

V and J are TRBV4-3 and TRBJ1-3; a weak D match, TRBD1 (6 bases). V dropped 0 bases and J dropped 8 bases, with 8 bases sitting between them. Germline assignment: CDR1 LGHNA and CDR2 YSLEER. The CDR3 covers 13 residues. CDR3 sequence (DNA): TGCGCCAGCAGCCAAGACCAGGGGTACACCATATATTTT. Its translation is CASSQDQGYTIYF.

CDR3 in amino acids: CASSEMWTGVDEQYF. CDR3 coding DNA: TGTGCCAGCAGTGAAATGTGGACAGGTGTAGACGAGCAGTACTTC. This chain links TRBV25-1 with TRBJ2-7, with 7 bases that match TRBD1. Unmatched junction bases numbered 9, after V lost 2 bases and J lost 5 bases. Germline CDR1 MGHDK, CDR2 SYGVNS. CDR3 length: 15 amino acids.

This clone was counted a few times. This chain links TRBV24-1 with TRBJ1-5, with a possible D match to TRBD1 (6 bases). Germline V gene sequence: CDR1 KGHDR, CDR2 SFDVKD. V lost 3 bases, J lost 5 bases, and 10 bases lay in between. CDR3 length: 14 residues. CDR3 amino acids: CATSDGTSYQPQHF. The CDR3 coding sequence is TGTGCCACCAGTGATGGGACATCTTATCAGCCCCAGCATTTT.

J is TRBJ2-2 and V is TRBV19; TRBD1 matches at 9 bases. Germline values: CDR1 LNHDA, CDR2 SQIVND (reference sequence). This CDR3 is 17 amino acids long. Trimming cost V 5 bases and J 1 base; bases outside gene matches: 8. The CDR3 coding sequence is TGTGCCAGTAGTCCACTACAGGGGGCAAGGAACACCGGGGAGCTGTTTTTT. This translates into CASSPLQGARNTGELFF.

J is TRBJ2-1 and V is TRBV5-1; D gene uncertain. The V end lost 6 bases, the J end lost 2 bases, and 12 bases lay between the germline ends. Germline assignment: CDR1 SGHRS and CDR2 YFSETQ. The CDR3 is 14 residues long. The CDR3 spells CASTSQNAYNEQFF. CDR3 nucleotide sequence: TGCGCCAGCACCTCACAGAATGCCTACAATGAGCAGTTCTTC. The full variable domain, its missing parts supplied by reference TRBV5-1 and TRBJ2-1, is KAGVTQTPRYLIKTRGQQVTLSCSPISGHRSVSWYQQTPGQGLQFLFEYFSETQRNKGNFPGRFSGRQFSNSRSEMNVSTLELGDSALYLCASTSQNAYNEQFFGPGTRLTVL.